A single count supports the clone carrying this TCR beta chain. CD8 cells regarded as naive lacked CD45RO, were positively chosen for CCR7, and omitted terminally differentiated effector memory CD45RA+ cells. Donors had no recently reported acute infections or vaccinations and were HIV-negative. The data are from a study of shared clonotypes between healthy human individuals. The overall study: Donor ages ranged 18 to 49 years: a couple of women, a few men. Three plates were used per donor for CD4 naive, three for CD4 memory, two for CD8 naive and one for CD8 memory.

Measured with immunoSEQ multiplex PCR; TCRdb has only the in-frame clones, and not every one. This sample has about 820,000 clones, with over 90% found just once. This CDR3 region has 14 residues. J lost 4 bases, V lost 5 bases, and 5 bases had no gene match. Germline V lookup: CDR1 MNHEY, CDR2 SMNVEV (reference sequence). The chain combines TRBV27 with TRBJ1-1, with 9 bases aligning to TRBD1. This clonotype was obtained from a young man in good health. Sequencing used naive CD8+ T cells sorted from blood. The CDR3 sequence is CASSPGTGPTEAFF. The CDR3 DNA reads TGTGCCAGCAGTCCCGGGACAGGGCCCACTGAAGCTTTCTTT.